The next 26 T cell receptor beta chains were all read from a single sample in a study of shared clonotypes between healthy human individuals. TCRdb's copy holds only in-frame clones and misses some; the assay was immunoSEQ multiplex PCR. This repertoire shows under 2,500,000 clones, under 97% found once; its top ten account for approximately 0.13%. The sequenced sample was naive CD4+ T cells sorted from blood. Specified subset: CD45RA+ positively selected. Receptor source: a man aged 18 to 30 in good health.

V usage is TRBV5-5 and J usage is TRBJ2-1; maybe TRBD2 (6 bases). Germline V gene sequence: CDR1 SGHKS, CDR2 YYEKEE (reference sequence). Trimming removed 4 bases at V and 2 bases at J, with 16 bases between. CDR3 length: 16 residues. As DNA, the CDR3 is TGTGCCAGCAGCCGGCGGGGCGGCACCACCTACAATGAGCAGTTCTTC. Residues: CASSRRGGTTYNEQFF.

The chain has TRBV19 and TRBJ2-7; 8 bases are a match to TRBD2. V was pared by 1 base and J by 3 bases, with 2 bases of the junction left unmatched. There are 14 residues in the CDR3. Germline CDR1 and CDR2: LNHDA and SQIVND (reference sequence). CDR3 sequence (DNA): TGTGCCAGTAGTATAGCGGGACTAGTCTACGAGCAGTACTTC. This encodes CASSIAGLVYEQYF.

The V call is TRBV7-9, the J call TRBJ1-1, with 8 bases lining up with TRBD1. The J segment lost 7 bases and the V segment lost 4 bases, leaving 11 bases of the junction unmatched. Germline V gene data show CDR1 as SEHNR and CDR2 as FQNEAQ (reference sequence). The CDR3 extends over 15 amino acids. CDR3 sequence: CASSYYGQGANEAFF. The CDR3, as DNA: TGTGCCAGCAGCTACTACGGACAGGGAGCCAATGAAGCTTTCTTT. Using reference TRBV7-9 and TRBJ1-1 for the parts outside the CDR3, the full variable domain is DTGVSQNPRHKITKRGQNVTFRCDPISEHNRLYWYRQTLGQGPEFLTYFQNEAQLEKSRLLSDRFSAERPKGSFSTLEIQRTEQGDSAMYLCASSYYGQGANEAFFGQGTRLTVV.

The V gene is TRBV6-5, the J gene TRBJ2-1, with a possible D match to TRBD2 (5 bases). Between the trimmed V and J ends, which lost 7 bases and 8 bases, there was a span of 15 bases. The CDR3 extends over 13 amino acids. Germline CDR1 and CDR2: MNHEY and SVGAGI. The CDR3 bases are TGTGCCAGCATGGACCGTGTGAGGGATGAGCAGTTCTTC. It codes for CASMDRVRDEQFF.

The V and J genes are TRBV7-2 and TRBJ2-5; D might be TRBD2 (5 bases). Trimming pared 6 bases from V and 5 bases from J, leaving 13 bases between. The germline gives CDR1 SGHTA, CDR2 FQGNSA. This CDR3 has 13 residues. The CDR3 region has the DNA TGTGCCAGCAGTGCGAGGGCCAGGGAGACCCAGTACTTC. Translated: CASSARARETQYF.

This chain joins TRBV2 and TRBJ1-6; D may be TRBD1 (6 bases). V shed 3 bases and J shed 0 bases, with 12 bases lying between them. The V gene's germline CDR1 is SNHLY and CDR2 FYNNEI. The CDR3 spans 17 residues. The CDR3 DNA is TGTGCCAGCAGTGAGGACAGCCGATCCTCCTATAATTCACCCCTCCACTTT. Protein product: CASSEDSRSSYNSPLHF.

The chain has TRBV5-4 and TRBJ2-7; TRBD1 matches 8 bases. The germline V gene encodes CDR1 SGHNT and CDR2 YYREEE (reference sequence). This CDR3 is built from 15 residues. J was trimmed by 7 bases and V by 1 base; bases with no gene match: 10. CDR3 DNA sequence: TGTGCCAGCAGCTTGTCAGGACAGGGTGGTAGAGAGCAGTACTTC. Its protein is CASSLSGQGGREQYF.

CDR3 amino acids: CALSFSGYADTQYF. The DNA for the CDR3 is TGTGCCCTCTCCTTTAGCGGATACGCAGATACGCAGTATTTT. This sequence joins TRBV10-3 and TRBJ2-3; a possible D gene is TRBD2 (6 bases). The CDR3 has 14 residues. Deletions cut 11 bases from V and 4 bases from J, with 19 bases between. Germline assignment: CDR1 ENHRY and CDR2 SYGVKD.

Note on this clone: At one of its ends the junction is not consistent with the germline gene, which may arise from a read error. This chain's CDR3 is CASSLAAPGQISPSSYNEQFF. CDR3 DNA sequence: TGTGCTAGCAGCTTAGCGGCTCCGGGACAGATATCCCCGAGCTCCTACAATGAGCAGTTCTTC. The chain links TRBV7-7 to TRBJ2-1, with a weak D call TRBD1 (7 bases). The CDR3 loop spans 21 amino acids. In germline, CDR1 is SSHAT, CDR2 FNYEAQ (reference sequence).

This chain uses TRBV5-6 with TRBJ1-3; tentatively, D is TRBD1 (6 bases). Germline CDR1 is SGHDT and CDR2 is YYEEEE. The CDR3 totals 15 residues. Trimming left V 1 base short and J 3 bases short, with 11 bases between. Here the CDR3 DNA reads TGTGCCAGCAGCTTGTCGGGGGGCTATGGAAACACCATATATTTT. As protein: CASSLSGGYGNTIYF.

The rearrangement joins TRBV6-5 to TRBJ2-7; 8 bases are a match to TRBD2. Losses at the gene ends were 6 bases for V and 4 bases for J; bases not matched to a gene: 8. Germline loops: CDR1 MNHEY, CDR2 SVGAGI. The CDR3 length is 14 residues. The chain's CDR3 is CASRPGVAGYEQYF. In nucleotides, the CDR3 is TGTGCCAGCAGGCCGGGAGTAGCGGGGTACGAGCAGTACTTC.

This chain uses TRBV7-6 with TRBJ2-3; 9 bases fit TRBD2. J was trimmed by 0 bases and V by 5 bases; bases with no gene match: 3. Germline CDR1 reads SGHVS; CDR2 reads FNYEAQ. The CDR3 runs 15 residues. The CDR3 region is CASSRGLASTDTQYF. In DNA form, the CDR3 reads TGTGCCAGCAGCCGAGGACTAGCGAGCACAGATACGCAGTATTTT.

V gene TRBV7-3 combines with J gene TRBJ2-2; D is ambiguous. Per germline, CDR1 SGHTA and CDR2 FQGTGA. CDR3 length equals 12 residues. V was pared by 7 bases and J by 4 bases, with 7 bases between. The CDR3 region is CASNDVTGELFF. DNA for the CDR3: TGTGCCAGCAACGACGTCACCGGGGAGCTGTTTTTT. Full variable domain (remainder filled in from reference TRBV7-3 and TRBJ2-2): GAGVSQTPSNKVTEKGKYVELRCDPISGHTALYWYRQSLGQGPEFLIYFQGTGAADDSGLPNDRFFAVRPEGSVSTLKIQRTERGDSAVYLCASNDVTGELFFGEGSRLTVL.

The chain combines TRBV4-1 with TRBJ2-3; D is perhaps TRBD2 (6 bases). This CDR3 contains 14 residues. The germline gives CDR1 MGHRA, CDR2 YSYEKL. Trimming stripped 10 bases from V and 1 base from J, with 15 bases between. CDR3 coding DNA: TGCGCCACCGCTCCGGGACTTCGCACAGATACGCAGTATTTT. Its translation is CATAPGLRTDTQYF.

This chain uses TRBV7-9 with TRBJ2-2; TRBD1 matches at 10 bases. J was trimmed by 6 bases and V by 7 bases; bases with no gene match: 8. This CDR3 has 15 residues. Germline CDR1 SEHNR, CDR2 FQNEAQ (reference sequence). The CDR3 spells CASKPGTGAAGELFF. The CDR3, as DNA: TGTGCCAGCAAACCCGGGACAGGGGCGGCCGGGGAGCTGTTTTTT.

This chain uses TRBV28 with TRBJ2-5; 14 bases line up with TRBD2. Germline V gene sequence: CDR1 MDHEN, CDR2 SYDVKM. There are 17 residues in the CDR3. With V trimmed by 0 bases and J by 0 bases, 0 bases remained unmatched. The CDR3 reads CASSLWGLAGDQETQYF. The CDR3 region has the DNA TGTGCCAGCAGTTTATGGGGACTAGCGGGGGACCAAGAGACCCAGTACTTC.

The V gene is TRBV30, the J gene TRBJ2-3, with 7 bases lining up with TRBD2. Germline values: CDR1 GTSNPN, CDR2 SVGIG (reference sequence). Trimming took 2 bases from V and 1 from J; bases not matched to a gene: 3. The CDR3 is 14 amino acids. The DNA for the CDR3 is TGTGCCTGGAGTAAAAGCGGGGGCACAGATACGCAGTATTTT. It yields the protein CAWSKSGGTDTQYF.

In DNA, the CDR3 is TGTGCCAGCTCGGGCCAGACGGGGGCTTCCTACAATGAGCAGTTCTTC. Protein sequence: CASSGQTGASYNEQFF. The chain combines TRBV18 with TRBJ2-1, with D possibly called TRBD1 or TRBD2 (6 bases each). Deletions cut 6 bases from V and 1 base from J, with 16 bases between. Looked up from germline, CDR1 is KGHSH and CDR2 is LQKENI. The CDR3 is made up of 16 amino acids.

Points on this clone: Other DNA sequences within the sample encode an identical CDR3. The chain has TRBV6-6 and TRBJ2-7, with D maybe TRBD1 (5 bases). V lost 0 bases to trimming and J lost 3 bases, with 12 bases between them. CDR1 MNHNY and CDR2 SVGAGI come from the germline V gene (reference sequence). The CDR3 covers 15 residues. This CDR3 reads CASSYSGTGNYEQYF. The CDR3 nucleotides are TGTGCCAGCAGTTACTCTGGTACAGGAAACTACGAGCAGTACTTC.

The chain combines TRBV7-2 with TRBJ2-3; maybe TRBD2 (5 bases). Germline V CDR1 and CDR2: SGHTA, FQGNSA. This CDR3 comprises 14 residues. Deletions cut 5 bases from V and 6 bases from J, with 15 bases between. CDR3 region: CASSPRPPSDTQYF. Here the CDR3 DNA reads TGTGCCAGCAGCCCCAGACCTCCTAGCGATACGCAGTATTTT.

This chain links TRBV19 with TRBJ2-3; 8 nucleotides align to TRBD1. V dropped 4 bases and J dropped 1; count of bases not matched to a gene: 4. The length of the CDR3 is 15 residues. The germline V gene has CDR1 LNHDA and CDR2 SQIVND (reference sequence). The CDR3 loop is CASSKGQGRTDTQYF. The CDR3 DNA is TGTGCCAGTAGTAAAGGACAGGGCCGCACAGATACGCAGTATTTT.

This clone was counted once. The genes are TRBV2 and TRBJ2-7; D unresolved. V shed 3 bases and J shed 12 bases, with 15 bases lying between them. The CDR3 totals 12 residues. Germline V lookup: CDR1 SNHLY, CDR2 FYNNEI. The CDR3 loop is CASSDDTTLLYF. DNA for the CDR3: TGTGCCAGCAGTGACGATACAACTCTCCTGTACTTC.

The chain has TRBV5-1 and TRBJ2-3; TRBD2 matches at 13 bases. The CDR3 sequence is 17 residues long. Germline assignment: CDR1 SGHRS and CDR2 YFSETQ. J gave up 9 bases and V 3 bases, and 13 bases lay outside the gene matches. The CDR3 DNA is TGCGCCAGCAGCTCGATACTAGCGGGAGGGCCAGGGGAGACGCAGTATTTT. Translating gives CASSSILAGGPGETQYF.

The chain combines TRBV4-1 with TRBJ2-5; tentative D call: TRBD2 (6 bases). Between the trimmed V and J ends, which lost 2 bases and 5 bases, there was a span of 12 bases. Germline V gives CDR1 MGHRA, CDR2 YSYEKL. This CDR3 spans 14 amino acids. DNA for the CDR3: TGCGCCAGCAGCCAATCGGGAGCAGGGGAGACCCAGTACTTC. This codes for CASSQSGAGETQYF.

This clone appeared once. The rearrangement links TRBV28 to TRBJ1-1, with a weak D call TRBD1 (6 bases). Germline loops: CDR1 MDHEN, CDR2 SYDVKM. The CDR3 runs 11 residues. The V end was cut by 4 bases, the J end by 9 bases, with 9 bases between. The CDR3 here is CASSSGQQAFF. CDR3 nucleotides: TGTGCCAGCAGTTCCGGACAGCAAGCTTTCTTT.

Notes on this clone: Other DNA sequences within the sample encode an identical CDR3. This chain connects TRBV28 to TRBJ1-4; D may be TRBD1 (6 bases). CDR1 and CDR2 (germline): MDHEN, SYDVKM. Trimming shortened V by 2 bases and J by 8 bases, and 12 bases separated the two germline ends. The length of the CDR3 is 14 residues. The CDR3 is CASSLGGVGEKLFF. CDR3 DNA sequence: TGTGCCAGCAGTTTAGGGGGCGTTGGGGAAAAACTGTTTTTT.